This T cell receptor beta chain was found in a study of blood T cell repertoires in COVID-19. At the level of the study: T cells, B-cell-depleted T cells, or PBMCs provided the cDNA or gDNA that served as material.

Trimming cost V 6 bases and J 3 bases, with 14 bases left between them. This CDR3 has 15 amino acids. Per the germline V gene, CDR1 is LGHNT and CDR2 is FRNRAP. The method was immunoSEQ multiplex PCR; TCRdb's version includes in-frame clones alone and lacks a portion of them. The repertoire holds around 86,000 clones, with around 80% as singletons. Material: peripheral blood. The chain couples TRBV12-5 to TRBJ2-2, with D possibly matching TRBD2 (6 bases). The source is a woman of 80 years or more with acute or convalescent COVID-19. The CDR3 spells CASGPPGSYTGELFF. The CDR3 nucleotides are TGTGCTAGTGGCCCACCCGGGAGTTACACCGGGGAGCTGTTTTTT.